This TCR beta chain was obtained from a study of a mutant IDH1 vaccine in newly diagnosed glioma. Overall study context: Patients' prior therapy spanned radiotherapy, temozolomide, or both; most underwent both. The study's findings and limits: Alterations occurring in top peripheral T cell clonotypes seemed unrelated to pseudoprogression.

This table comes from immunoSEQ multiplex PCR, and its TCRdb copy is limited to in-frame clones, with some not included. The sample comprises roughly 84,000 clones, 82% of which are singletons, and 5.3% rests with the top ten. This clone was recorded a few times. Its antigen is as yet unknown. Time point defined: baseline, week 1 (first vaccination visit). Treatment indicated: pre-vaccination baseline after standard-of-care therapy. V lost 0 bases and J 6 bases, leaving 8 bases between the germline ends. The V gene's germline CDR1 is MNHEY and CDR2 SVGAGI. There are 13 residues in the CDR3. The genes are TRBV6-5 and TRBJ1-2; D is undetermined. The source of this sequence is a man between 40 and 49 years old with glioma. Some clones in this sample may be carry-over from other donors' samples. The material sequenced was PBMCs, taken from a glioma patient treated with radiotherapy, temozolomide or both. CDR3 nucleotides: TGTGCCAGCAGTTACTCGATTTGGGATGGCTACACCTTC. Translated, it gives CASSYSIWDGYTF.